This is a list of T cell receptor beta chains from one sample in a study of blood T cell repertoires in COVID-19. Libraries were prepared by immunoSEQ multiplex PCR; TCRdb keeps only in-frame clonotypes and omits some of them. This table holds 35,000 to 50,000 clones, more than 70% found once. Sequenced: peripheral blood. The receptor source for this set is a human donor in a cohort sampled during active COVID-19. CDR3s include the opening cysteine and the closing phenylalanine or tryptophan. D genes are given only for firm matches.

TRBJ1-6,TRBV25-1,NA,CASRDRGSPLHF
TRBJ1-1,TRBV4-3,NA,CASSHTTGQIDSEAFF
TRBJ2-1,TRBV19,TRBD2,CASTFGRGTRGSNEQFF
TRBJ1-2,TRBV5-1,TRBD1,CASSLGQSNANYGYTF
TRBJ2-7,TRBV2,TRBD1,CASRDPGQGTSSRTRRPYEQYF
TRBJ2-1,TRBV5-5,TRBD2,CASSPRTSGLYNEQFF
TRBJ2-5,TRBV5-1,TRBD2,CASSLEASGSGTQYF
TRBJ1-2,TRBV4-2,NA,CASSQDPNYGYTF
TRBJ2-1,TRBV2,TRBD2,CASSESGSPYNEQFF
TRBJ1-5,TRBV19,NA,CASGGNQPQHF
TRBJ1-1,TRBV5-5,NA,CASSFRDNANTEAFF
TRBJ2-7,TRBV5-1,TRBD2,CASSLWGGKSSYEQYF
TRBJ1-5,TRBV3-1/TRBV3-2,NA,CASSQDRTENQPQHF
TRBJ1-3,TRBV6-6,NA,CASSYEQGNTIYF
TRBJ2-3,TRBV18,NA,CASSPPEPRDTQYF
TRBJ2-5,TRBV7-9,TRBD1,CASRSGQGIQETQYF
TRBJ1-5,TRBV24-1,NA,CATSTPYSAAGVQPQHF
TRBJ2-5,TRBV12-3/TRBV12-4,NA,CASSPRETQYF
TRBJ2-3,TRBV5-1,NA,CASSLVAGPTDTQYF
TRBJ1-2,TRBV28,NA,CASSSGDSGYGYTF
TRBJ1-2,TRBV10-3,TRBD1,CAISDDRGNYGYTF
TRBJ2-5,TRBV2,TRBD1,CASSEALRTGDQETQYF
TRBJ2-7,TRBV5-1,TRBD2,CASSVEREMREQYF